This TCR beta chain was profiled in a study of molecular identifiers for immune sequencing clone quantification. Study information: Replicates partitioned RNA from 20,000 or 100,000 naive CD8 cells into five parts, sequencing four. The study's findings and limits: Clonotypes surpassing 20 RNA copies contained over 99% of effector molecules, versus under 1% in naive cells. One million naive cells reportedly did not prevent detection of spiked Jurkat TCR RNA from one cell.

TCRdb processed the PCR reads anew with MiXCR; each CDR3 protein has one entry. This sample has a few hundred thousand distinct CDR3 sequences, with under 30% found just once. The germline gives CDR1 LNHDA, CDR2 SQIVND (reference sequence). The CDR3 totals 15 residues. V lost 10 bases to trimming and J lost 10 bases; unmatched junction nucleotides: 15. This clonotype was observed a handful of times. Its antigen remains unidentified. The chain couples TRBV19 to TRBJ1-3, with 11 bases matching TRBD1. The sequenced sample consisted of naive CD8+ T cells from blood, with Jurkat cell RNA spiked in. Regarding subset: FACS-sorted CD8+CD4-CCR7+CD45RA+ naive T cells. The sequence derives from a human donor in good health. Some libraries in this study had Jurkat cell RNA spiked in. CDR3 sequence reads: CATQDRGLRGGTIYF. CDR3 DNA sequence: TGTGCCACTCAGGACAGGGGGCTTCGTGGTGGTACCATATATTTT. Together with reference TRBV19 and TRBJ1-3, the CDR3 gives the full variable domain: DGGITQSPKYLFRKEGQNVTLSCEQNLNHDAMYWYRQDPGQGLRLIYYSQIVNDFQKGDIAEGYSVSREKKESFPLTVTSAQKNPTAFYLCATQDRGLRGGTIYFGEGSWLTVV.